Ten or more counts support the clone carrying this T cell receptor beta chain. These data are taken from a study of identical twins. Germline CDR1 reads SGHRS; CDR2 reads YFSETQ. The CDR3 loop spans 15 amino acids. V trimming: 0 bases; J trimming: 9 bases; junction bases outside the gene matches: 6. A single record per CDR3 protein comes from TCRdb applying MiXCR to the 5' RACE reads. Of hundreds of thousands of distinct CDR3 sequences listed, over 8.5% are singletons. This sample was also put to use in a study of yellow fever vaccine responses in identical twins. Turning to that study: Twins' vaccine T cell response reportedly gave the appearance of partial convergence and partial personalization.

The source material was PBMCs. This receptor was obtained from a woman younger than 30 in good health. V gene TRBV5-1 combines with J gene TRBJ2-1; 10 nucleotides match TRBD2. The CDR3 spells CASSLGTSGDTEQFF. The CDR3 DNA reads as TGCGCCAGCAGCTTGGGAACTAGCGGGGATACTGAGCAGTTCTTC.